This T cell receptor beta chain originates from a study of shared clonotypes between healthy human individuals. Trimming removed 5 bases at V and 5 bases at J, with 18 bases between. In germline, CDR1 is SGHAT, CDR2 FQNNGV. The CDR3 has 15 residues. Only in-frame clones appear in the TCRdb table, and some are missing; sequencing was by immunoSEQ multiplex PCR. The table has 2 million to 2.5 million clones, more than 80% seen once; the top ten hold 0.35% to 0.45%. Donors, without exception, were Caucasian adults residing in Nashville, Tennessee. The study separated CD4+ cells into CD45RA+ naive and CD45RA-negative memory subsets.

This clonotype was sampled from a man aged 18 to 30 in good health. Some clones in this sample may be carry-over from other donors' samples. The sequencing input was naive CD4+ T cells from PBMCs. Subset: CD45RA+ positively selected. The V and J genes are TRBV11-2 and TRBJ1-1, with D unclear. This CDR3 reads CASSLFIVPGTEAFF. The CDR3 bases are TGTGCCAGCAGCCTATTTATTGTCCCGGGGACTGAAGCTTTCTTT.